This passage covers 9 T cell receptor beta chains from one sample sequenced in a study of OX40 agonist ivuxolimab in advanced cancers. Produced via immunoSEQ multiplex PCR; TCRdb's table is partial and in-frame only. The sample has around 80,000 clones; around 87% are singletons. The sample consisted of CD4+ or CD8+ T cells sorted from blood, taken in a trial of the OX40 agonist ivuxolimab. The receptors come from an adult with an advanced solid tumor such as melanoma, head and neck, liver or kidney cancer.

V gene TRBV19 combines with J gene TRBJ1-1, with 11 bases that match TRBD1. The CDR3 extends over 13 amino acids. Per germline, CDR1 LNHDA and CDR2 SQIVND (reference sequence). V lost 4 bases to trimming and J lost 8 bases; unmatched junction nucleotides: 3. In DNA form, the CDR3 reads TGTGCCAGTAGTACGGACAGGGGGCTCGAAGCTTTCTTT. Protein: CASSTDRGLEAFF.

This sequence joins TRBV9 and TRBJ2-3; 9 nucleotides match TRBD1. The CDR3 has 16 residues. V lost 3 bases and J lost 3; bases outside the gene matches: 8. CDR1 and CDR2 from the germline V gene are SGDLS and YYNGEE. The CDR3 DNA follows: TGTGCCAGCAGCGGGGGGACAGGGAGTAGGACAGATACGCAGTATTTT. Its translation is CASSGGTGSRTDTQYF.

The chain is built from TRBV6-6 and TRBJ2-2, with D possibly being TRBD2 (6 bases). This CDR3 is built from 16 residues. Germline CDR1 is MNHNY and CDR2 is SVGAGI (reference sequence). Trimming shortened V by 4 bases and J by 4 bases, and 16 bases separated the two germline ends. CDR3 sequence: CASSFGLSASTGELFF. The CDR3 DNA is TGTGCCAGCAGTTTCGGACTATCCGCAAGCACCGGGGAGCTGTTTTTT.

As DNA, the CDR3 is TGTGCCAGTAGTATAGCAGGACAGGGAGGGAATGGCTACACCTTC. Amino acid sequence: CASSIAGQGGNGYTF. V and J are TRBV19 and TRBJ1-2, with 8 bases identical to TRBD1. The CDR3 contains 15 residues. The junction had 7 bases not matched to a gene; V was cut back by 1 base and J by 6 bases. CDR1 and CDR2 from the germline V gene are LNHDA and SQIVND (reference sequence).

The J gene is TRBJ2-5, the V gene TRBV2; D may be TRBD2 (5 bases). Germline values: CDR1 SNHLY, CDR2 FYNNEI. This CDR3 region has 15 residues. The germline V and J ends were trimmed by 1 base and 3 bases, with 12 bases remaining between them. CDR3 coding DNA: TGTGCCAGCAGTGAAGACGGTCTAGCCGAAGAGACCCAGTACTTC. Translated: CASSEDGLAEETQYF.

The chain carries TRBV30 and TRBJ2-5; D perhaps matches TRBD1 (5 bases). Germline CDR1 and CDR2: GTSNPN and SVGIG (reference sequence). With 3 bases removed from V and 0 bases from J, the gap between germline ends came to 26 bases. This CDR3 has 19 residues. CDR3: CAWRLQQVMRELNQETQYF. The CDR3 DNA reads TGTGCCTGGAGGCTGCAACAGGTGATGCGCGAACTGAACCAAGAGACCCAGTACTTC.

The DNA for the CDR3 is TGTGCCAGCTCACCACCGTATACGAACACTGAAGCTTTCTTT. Translating it yields CASSPPYTNTEAFF. J is TRBJ1-1 and V is TRBV18; unclear D gene. The CDR3 spans 14 residues. V lost 0 bases and J lost 1, with 6 bases in between. Germline CDR1 and CDR2: KGHSH and LQKENI.

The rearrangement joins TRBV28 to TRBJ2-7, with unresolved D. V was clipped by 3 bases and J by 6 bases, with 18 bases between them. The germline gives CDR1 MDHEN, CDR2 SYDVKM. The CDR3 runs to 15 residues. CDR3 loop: CASSFIIRAKGEQYF. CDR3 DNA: TGTGCCAGCAGTTTTATAATACGGGCAAAGGGCGAGCAGTACTTC.

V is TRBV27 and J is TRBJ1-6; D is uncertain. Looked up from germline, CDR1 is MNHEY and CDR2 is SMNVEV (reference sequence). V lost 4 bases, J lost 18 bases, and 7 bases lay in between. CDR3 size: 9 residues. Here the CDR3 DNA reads TGTGCCAGCAGTTCCTATTCCCACTTT. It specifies CASSSYSHF.